The TCR beta chain described here comes from a study of blood T cell repertoires in COVID-19. Study-wide context: Specimens from acute and convalescent COVID-19 originated in the United States, Italy and Spain. In each case, the material was cDNA or gDNA derived from T cells, B-cell-depleted T cells, or PBMCs.

Authors' processing steps: Amplifying reference gene primers gave estimates of nucleated cell counts. TCRdb's table, derived via immunoSEQ multiplex PCR, lists solely in-frame clones and lacks some. Clone size and V and J calls were adopted from that table, with D and trimming inferred from the DNA. This table holds 75,000 to 100,000 clones, 81% found once. This CDR3 has 14 amino acids. CDR1 and CDR2 from the germline V gene are SGHTA and FQGNSA. V shed 5 bases and J shed 6 bases, with 16 bases lying between them. Specimen: peripheral blood. The chain joins TRBV7-2 to TRBJ1-2; possible D gene TRBD1, 5 bases. This sequence originates from an elderly woman with acute or convalescent COVID-19. The chain's CDR3 is CASSPPGRADGYTF. CDR3 DNA: TGTGCCAGCAGCCCCCCCGGCAGGGCGGATGGCTACACCTTC.